This TCR beta chain came from a study of blood T cell repertoires in COVID-19. Study in general: Samples taken during acute and convalescent COVID-19 were collected in the United States, Italy and Spain. Nucleic acid was either cDNA or gDNA, and it came from T cells, B-cell-depleted T cells, or PBMCs.

J lost 6 bases, V lost 0 bases, and 4 bases had no gene match. The CDR3 extends over 15 amino acids. Per germline, CDR1 LNHDA and CDR2 SQIVND (reference sequence). Study processing details: Counts of nucleated cells, estimated from reference gene primer amplification, were obtained. Only in-frame clones appear in the TCRdb table, and some are missing; sequencing was by immunoSEQ multiplex PCR. The D gene and trimming were derived from the DNA, and the V and J assignments and clone size from that table. The table has 50,000 to 75,000 clones, around 77% seen once. Sequenced sample: peripheral blood. This receptor was taken from a man of 80 years or more with active or convalescent COVID-19. The V gene is TRBV19, the J gene TRBJ2-4, with 8 bases that match TRBD1. CDR3 in DNA: TGTGCCAGTAGTATAGAGTGGGACAGGCGAAACATTCAGTACTTC. This sequence encodes CASSIEWDRRNIQYF.